This TCR beta chain was found in a study of response to subunit inactivated influenza vaccine. TCRdb re-called the RT-PCR reads with MiXCR, one entry per CDR3 protein. This sample has just under 250,000 distinct CDR3 sequences, with 12% found just once. The CDR3 extends over 14 amino acids. Germline V gene sequence: CDR1 LNHNV, CDR2 YYDKDF (reference sequence). Remarks on this clonotype: Relative to the germline gene, one junction end is altered; a read error may explain this.

This TCR came from a man in his fifties who received an inactivated influenza vaccine. The sample consisted of non-naive T cells sorted from PBMCs, taken approximately 15 days before vaccination. The chain links TRBV15 to TRBJ2-5; 9 bases are shared with TRBD2. CDR3 bases: TGTGCCACCAGCCATCTAGCGGGGATCGGAATTGTAGACTTC. Its translation: CATSHLAGIGIVDF.